The source of this T cell receptor (beta chain) is a study of shared clonotypes between healthy human individuals. Deep-level settings were used for running the assay. Splitting of each subset's genomic DNA was done evenly across several immunoSEQ plates. Libraries were prepared by immunoSEQ multiplex PCR; TCRdb keeps only in-frame clonotypes and omits some of them. The data contain around 2.1 million clones, approximately 94% of them singletons. The study, taken as a whole, reports: Incomplete sequencing of sorted subsets was indicated by rarefaction despite large depth.

Terminally differentiated effector memory CD45RA+ cells were excluded by CCR7 positive selection of CD45RO-negative cells. Nashville, Tennessee was home to all donors, each a Caucasian adult. From germline, CDR1 is MDHEN and CDR2 SYDVKM. The CDR3 consists of 13 residues. V lost 3 bases, J lost 8 bases, and 13 bases lay in between. Regarding this clone: Antigen unknown.

The sequenced sample consisted of naive CD8+ T cells from PBMCs. The V and J genes are TRBV28 and TRBJ1-2, with D tentatively TRBD1 (5 bases). This receptor was taken from a young man in good health. Some clones in this sample may be carry-over from other donors' samples. The CDR3 protein is CASSLTGGRGYTF. CDR3 sequence (DNA): TGTGCCAGCAGTTTGACTGGGGGAAGGGGCTACACCTTC.